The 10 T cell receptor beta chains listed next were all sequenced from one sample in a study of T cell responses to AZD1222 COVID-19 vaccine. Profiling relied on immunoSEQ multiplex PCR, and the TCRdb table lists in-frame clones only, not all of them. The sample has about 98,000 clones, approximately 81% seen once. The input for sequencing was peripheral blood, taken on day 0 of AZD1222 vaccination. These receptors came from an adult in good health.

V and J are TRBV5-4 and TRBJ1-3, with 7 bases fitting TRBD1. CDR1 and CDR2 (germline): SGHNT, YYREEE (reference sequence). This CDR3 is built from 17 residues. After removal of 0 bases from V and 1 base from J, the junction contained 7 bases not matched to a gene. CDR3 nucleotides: TGTGCCAGCAGCTTGGGGGGATCGACAGGGTCTGGAAACACCATATATTTT. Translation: CASSLGGSTGSGNTIYF.

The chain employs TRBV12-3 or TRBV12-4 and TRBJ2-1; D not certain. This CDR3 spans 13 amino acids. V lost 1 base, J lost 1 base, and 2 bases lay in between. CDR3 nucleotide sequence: TGTGCCAGCAGTTTAGGTTCCTACAATGAGCAGTTCTTC. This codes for CASSLGSYNEQFF.

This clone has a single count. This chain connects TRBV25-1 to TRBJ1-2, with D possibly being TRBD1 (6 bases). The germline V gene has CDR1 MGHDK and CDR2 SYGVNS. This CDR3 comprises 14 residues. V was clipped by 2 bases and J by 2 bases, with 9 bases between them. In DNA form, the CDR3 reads TGTGCCAGCAGTGAAGTTGACAGGAACTATGGCTACACCTTC. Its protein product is CASSEVDRNYGYTF.

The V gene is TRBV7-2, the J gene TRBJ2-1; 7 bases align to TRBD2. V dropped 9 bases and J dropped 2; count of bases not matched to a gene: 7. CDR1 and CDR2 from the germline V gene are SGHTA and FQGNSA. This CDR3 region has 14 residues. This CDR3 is CASEAGPAYNEQFF. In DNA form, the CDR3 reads TGTGCCAGTGAAGCGGGACCAGCCTACAATGAGCAGTTCTTC.

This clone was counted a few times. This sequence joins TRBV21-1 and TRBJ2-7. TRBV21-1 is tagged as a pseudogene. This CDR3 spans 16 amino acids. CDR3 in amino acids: CASSKVLWHWNYEQYF. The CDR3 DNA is TGTGCCAGCAGCAAAGTACTGTGGCATTGGAACTACGAGCAGTACTTC.

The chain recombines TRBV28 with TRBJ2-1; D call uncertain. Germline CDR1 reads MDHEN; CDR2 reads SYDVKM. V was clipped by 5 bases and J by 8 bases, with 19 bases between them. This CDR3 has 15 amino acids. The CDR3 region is CASSPSNRPGHEQFF. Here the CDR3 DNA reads TGTGCCAGCAGTCCCAGCAACCGGCCAGGTCATGAGCAGTTCTTC.

The CDR3 DNA follows: TGTGCCAGCAGCCACGGAGGGGGCTCCCGCACAGATACGCAGTATTTT. The encoded protein is CASSHGGGSRTDTQYF. The chain carries TRBV7-2 and TRBJ2-3; D may be TRBD1 (7 bases). The germline V and J ends were trimmed by 5 bases and 1 base, with 16 bases remaining between them. CDR1 and CDR2 from the germline V gene are SGHTA and FQGNSA. This CDR3 spans 16 amino acids.

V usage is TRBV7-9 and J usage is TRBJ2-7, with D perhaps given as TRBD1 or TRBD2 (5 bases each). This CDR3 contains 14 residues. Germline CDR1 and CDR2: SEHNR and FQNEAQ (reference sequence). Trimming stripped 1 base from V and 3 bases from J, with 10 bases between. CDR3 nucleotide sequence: TGTGCCAGCAGCTTAGATCGGGGCGGCTACGAGCAGTACTTC. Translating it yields CASSLDRGGYEQYF.

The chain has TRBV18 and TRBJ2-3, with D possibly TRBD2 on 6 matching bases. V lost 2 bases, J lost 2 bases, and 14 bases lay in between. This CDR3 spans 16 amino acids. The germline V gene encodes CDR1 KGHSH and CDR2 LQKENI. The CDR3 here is CASSPYILAATDTQYF. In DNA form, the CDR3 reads TGTGCCAGCTCACCATATATACTAGCAGCCACAGATACGCAGTATTTT.

Written as DNA, the CDR3 is TGTGCCACCAGTGATTCCCGGGGGCCCTTCCAAGAGACCCAGTACTTC. Its translation is CATSDSRGPFQETQYF. V is TRBV24-1 and J is TRBJ2-5; D tentatively reads TRBD1 or TRBD2 (6 bases each). Trimming pared 2 bases from V and 1 base from J, leaving 13 bases between. This CDR3 spans 16 amino acids. Germline assignment: CDR1 KGHDR and CDR2 SFDVKD.